One and the same sample provided the 23 T cell receptor beta chains below, sequenced in a study of T cell responses to AZD1222 COVID-19 vaccine. Sequenced by immunoSEQ multiplex PCR; TCRdb stores in-frame clones only, minus some. The sample has some 100,000 clones, roughly 89% seen once. This specimen was peripheral blood, taken on day 0 of AZD1222 vaccination. These receptors were collected from an adult in good health.

The chain carries TRBV19 and TRBJ1-5; D unclear. Trimming shortened V by 7 bases and J by 0 bases, and 13 bases separated the two germline ends. Germline V gives CDR1 LNHDA, CDR2 SQIVND (reference sequence). The CDR3 runs 15 residues. Written as DNA, the CDR3 is TGTGCCAGTACCGTGTCTGGGGTTAGCAATCAGCCCCAGCATTTT. Amino acid sequence: CASTVSGVSNQPQHF.

The chain recombines TRBV3-1 (or the pseudogene TRBV3-2) with TRBJ2-2; D is tentatively TRBD1 or TRBD2 (5 bases each). The V gene's germline CDR1 is LGHDT and CDR2 YNNKEL (reference sequence). The ends were cut back, 4 bases at V and 0 bases at J, with 12 bases in the middle. The CDR3 is made up of 16 amino acids. The CDR3 is CASSLTGTANTGELFF. The CDR3 DNA reads TGTGCCAGCAGCCTAACCGGGACGGCGAACACCGGGGAGCTGTTTTTT.

The V and J genes are TRBV2 and TRBJ2-3, with 8 bases identical to TRBD1. CDR3 length: 13 residues. J gave up 6 bases and V 6 bases, and 5 bases lay outside the gene matches. Per the germline V gene, CDR1 is SNHLY and CDR2 is FYNNEI. The chain's CDR3 is CASRLTGADTQYF. The CDR3, as DNA: TGTGCCAGCAGACTGACAGGGGCGGATACGCAGTATTTT.

The rearrangement uses TRBV6-2 or TRBV6-3 and TRBJ1-1; D call uncertain. The V end lost 2 bases, the J end lost 2 bases, and 3 bases lay between the germline ends. CDR1 MNHEY and CDR2 SVGEGT come from the germline V gene. The length of the CDR3 is 12 residues. The CDR3 sequence is CASSYTNTEAFF. The DNA of the CDR3 is TGTGCCAGCAGTTACACCAACACTGAAGCTTTCTTT.

In its sample, this clone was seen a few times. The gene calls are TRBV5-6 and TRBJ2-2, with 12 nucleotides matching TRBD2. Losses at the gene ends were 6 bases for V and 5 bases for J; bases not matched to a gene: 17. The germline gives CDR1 SGHDT, CDR2 YYEEEE. The length of the CDR3 is 19 residues. The CDR3 DNA reads TGTGCCAGCAACCCCCGAAGACTAGCGGGGGTAGGGGGTACCGGGGAGCTGTTTTTT. This gives the protein CASNPRRLAGVGGTGELFF.

The J gene is TRBJ1-1, the V gene TRBV11-2; no firm D call. The CDR3 is 14 residues long. V lost 6 bases to trimming and J lost 7 bases, with 18 bases between them. Germline-derived CDR1 and CDR2 are SGHAT and FQNNGV. The CDR3 DNA reads TGTGCCAGCAGATCCTCGCGAGGATCGATTGAAGCTTTCTTT. Translation gives CASRSSRGSIEAFF.

This clone showed up just once. The chain recombines TRBV19 with TRBJ1-2; 9 bases are a match to TRBD1. J was trimmed by 4 bases and V by 2 bases; bases with no gene match: 8. CDR3 length: 16 residues. Germline V gene lookup returns CDR1 LNHDA and CDR2 SQIVND (reference sequence). CDR3 DNA sequence: TGTGCCAGTAGTATAACCGGGACAGGGTCCGGCTATGGCTACACCTTC. Residues: CASSITGTGSGYGYTF.

This chain links TRBV6-5 with TRBJ1-2; D not resolved. The CDR3 covers 14 residues. Trimming cost V 0 bases and J 4 bases, with 9 bases left between them. Germline V gives CDR1 MNHEY, CDR2 SVGAGI. The CDR3 loop is CASSYSLRVYGYTF. The CDR3, as DNA: TGTGCCAGCAGTTACTCGCTTCGGGTCTATGGCTACACCTTC.

This rearrangement joins TRBV5-1 to TRBJ2-6, with 8 bases aligning to TRBD2. This CDR3 is built from 18 residues. With V trimmed by 4 bases and J by 2 bases, 11 bases remained unmatched. Germline CDR1 SGHRS, CDR2 YFSETQ. CDR3 DNA: TGCGCCAGCAGCCTCATTCCGGCGGGGGGTGCTGGGGCCAACGTCCTGACTTTC. Translation gives CASSLIPAGGAGANVLTF.

The chain has TRBV19 and TRBJ1-5; no clear D. Trimming shortened V by 2 bases and J by 0 bases, and 5 bases separated the two germline ends. CDR1 and CDR2 (germline): LNHDA, SQIVND (reference sequence). This CDR3 spans 14 amino acids. The CDR3 DNA follows: TGTGCCAGTAGTATAACAAATAGCAATCAGCCCCAGCATTTT. Its translation: CASSITNSNQPQHF.

This clone turned up a few times. The rearrangement links TRBV18 to TRBJ1-6, with TRBD1 matching 7 bases. Germline trimming cut 5 bases from V and 5 bases from J; bases unmatched to any gene: 6. Germline CDR1 is KGHSH and CDR2 is LQKENI. The CDR3 extends over 15 amino acids. CDR3 sequence: CASSADRADNSPLHF. The CDR3 coding sequence is TGTGCCAGCTCAGCCGACAGGGCTGATAATTCACCCCTCCACTTT.

This rearrangement joins TRBV24-1 to TRBJ1-3; D may be TRBD1 (6 bases). The CDR3 is 12 residues long. Germline CDR1 reads KGHDR; CDR2 reads SFDVKD. Trimming pared 9 bases from V and 2 bases from J, leaving 7 bases between. The CDR3 coding sequence is TGTGCCACCGAGGGGGCTGGAAACACCATATATTTT. Encoded protein: CATEGAGNTIYF.

The chain couples TRBV28 to TRBJ1-4, with D hard to call. The V and J ends lost 5 bases and 10 bases respectively, with 8 bases between them. Germline-derived CDR1 and CDR2 are MDHEN and SYDVKM. The CDR3 contains 11 residues. CDR3 sequence (DNA): TGTGCCAGCAGTCCAATGGGAAAACTGTTTTTT. As protein: CASSPMGKLFF.

The genes are TRBV23-1 and TRBJ1-6; D gene uncertain. TRBV23-1 is marked as an open reading frame, function uncertain. Trimming cost V 3 bases and J 9 bases, with 21 bases left between them. This CDR3 is built from 17 residues. The CDR3 spells CASSHPGRGSKGSPLHF. Here the CDR3 DNA reads TGCGCCAGCAGTCACCCGGGCCGAGGGTCTAAGGGTTCACCCCTCCACTTT.

The rearrangement joins TRBV7-8 to TRBJ2-5, with 7 positions matching TRBD1. This CDR3 spans 12 amino acids. In germline, CDR1 is SGHVS, CDR2 FQNEAQ. The trim removed 1 base at V and 9 bases at J, leaving 2 bases unmatched. The CDR3 loop reads CASSLGQGAQYF. The CDR3 nucleotides read TGTGCCAGCAGCTTAGGGCAGGGGGCCCAGTACTTC.

The chain couples TRBV4-3 to TRBJ1-2, with 7 bases lining up with TRBD1. CDR1 and CDR2 from the germline V gene are LGHNA and YSLEER. CDR3 length: 15 amino acids. V was clipped by 0 bases and J by 4 bases; unmatched bases: 5. As DNA, the CDR3 is TGCGCCAGCAGCCAAGATAAGGGGGCAGTCTATGGCTACACCTTC. The encoded protein is CASSQDKGAVYGYTF.

The chain is built from TRBV24-1 and TRBJ2-1, with 8 positions matching TRBD2. The trim removed 2 bases at V and 0 bases at J, leaving 2 bases unmatched. The germline V gene has CDR1 KGHDR and CDR2 SFDVKD. The CDR3 consists of 16 residues. The CDR3 bases are TGTGCCACCAGTGATTCCAGCGGGGGCTCCTACAATGAGCAGTTCTTC. It is translated as CATSDSSGGSYNEQFF.

This chain uses TRBV5-1 with TRBJ1-5; the match to TRBD1 covers 7 bases. The germline CDR1 and CDR2 sequences are SGHRS and YFSETQ. This CDR3 spans 15 amino acids. J lost 7 bases, V lost 1 base, and 8 bases had no gene match. For the CDR3, the DNA is TGCGCCAGCAGCTTGAGAGGGGGCGGGGGACAGCCCCAGCATTTT. Its translation is CASSLRGGGGQPQHF.

This clone is a singleton in its sample. This chain joins TRBV3-1 (or the pseudogene TRBV3-2) and TRBJ1-4; no reliable D call. Germline lookup yields CDR1 LGHDT and CDR2 YNNKEL (reference sequence). Trimming left V 7 bases short and J 17 bases short, with 17 bases between. CDR3 size: 11 residues. CDR3 in DNA: TGTGCCAGCAAAGCCCGATCAACTGGTTTTTTT. Protein product: CASKARSTGFF.

The V and J genes are TRBV28 and TRBJ1-2; possibly TRBD1 for D (6 bases). The CDR3 consists of 13 residues. Per germline, CDR1 MDHEN and CDR2 SYDVKM. Trimming cost V 4 bases and J 9 bases, with 15 bases left between them. CDR3: CASSSRGRDRYTF. CDR3 sequence (DNA): TGTGCCAGCAGTTCGAGGGGGAGGGATCGCTACACCTTC.

This clone appeared once. The J gene is TRBJ1-1, the V gene TRBV5-1; unclear D gene. V was pared by 4 bases and J by 1 base, with 11 bases between. The CDR3 consists of 14 residues. Germline V gives CDR1 SGHRS, CDR2 YFSETQ. CDR3 sequence reads: CASSAWEGNTEAFF. CDR3 sequence (DNA): TGCGCCAGCAGCGCATGGGAGGGGAACACTGAAGCTTTCTTT. Looking up the rest from reference TRBV5-1 and TRBJ1-1 gives the full variable domain: KAGVTQTPRYLIKTRGQQVTLSCSPISGHRSVSWYQQTPGQGLQFLFEYFSETQRNKGNFPGRFSGRQFSNSRSEMNVSTLELGDSALYLCASSAWEGNTEAFFGQGTRLTVV.

The chain carries TRBV7-2 and TRBJ1-4; no definite D call. The germline V gene has CDR1 SGHTA and CDR2 FQGNSA. The CDR3 is made up of 15 amino acids. V was shortened by 1 base and J by 5 bases, with 11 bases between the two germline ends. DNA of the CDR3: TGTGCCAGCAGCTTAGAACGGGCTACAAATGAAAAACTGTTTTTT. Translating gives CASSLERATNEKLFF.

The chain carries TRBV19 and TRBJ2-7; D could derive from TRBD1 or TRBD2 (5 bases each). CDR1 LNHDA and CDR2 SQIVND come from the germline V gene (reference sequence). V lost 6 bases and J lost 5, with 14 bases in between. This CDR3 comprises 13 residues. The DNA for the CDR3 is TGTGCCAGTAGAAACCGGGGCAGCGACGAGCAGTACTTC. It codes for CASRNRGSDEQYF.